Presented here are 16 T cell receptor beta chains from one specimen sequenced in a study of blood T cell repertoires in COVID-19. Profiled with immunoSEQ multiplex PCR; TCRdb holds only in-frame clones, not every one. The sample lists around 180,000 clones; 80% to 85% were seen once. What was sequenced was peripheral blood. The origin of the receptors is a woman in her twenties or thirties with acute or convalescent COVID-19.

The J gene is TRBJ2-3, the V gene TRBV19; D might be TRBD1 (5 bases). Trimming pared 1 base from V and 2 bases from J, leaving 10 bases between. The CDR3 consists of 15 residues. Germline V gene data show CDR1 as LNHDA and CDR2 as SQIVND (reference sequence). CDR3 nucleotide sequence: TGTGCCAGTAGTATAGGTGACAGATTCACAGATACGCAGTATTTT. This sequence encodes CASSIGDRFTDTQYF. Based on the CDR3 plus reference TRBV19 and TRBJ2-3, the full variable domain is DGGITQSPKYLFRKEGQNVTLSCEQNLNHDAMYWYRQDPGQGLRLIYYSQIVNDFQKGDIAEGYSVSREKKESFPLTVTSAQKNPTAFYLCASSIGDRFTDTQYFGPGTRLTVL.

CDR3 region: CSASRRVDNQPQHF. The CDR3 nucleotides read TGCAGTGCTAGTCGCAGGGTGGACAATCAGCCCCAGCATTTT. V and J are TRBV20-1 and TRBJ1-5; possible D gene TRBD1, 5 bases. Germline loops: CDR1 DFQATT, CDR2 SNEGSKA (reference sequence). V was trimmed by 3 bases and J by 3 bases, leaving 12 bases between them. This CDR3 comprises 14 residues.

The table lists this clone with a count of one. CDR3 coding DNA: TGTGCCAGCCACCGGTCAGGCTCCTACGAGCAGTACTTC. Protein sequence: CASHRSGSYEQYF. This chain connects TRBV27 to TRBJ2-7; no clear D. The germline V gene has CDR1 MNHEY and CDR2 SMNVEV (reference sequence). The CDR3 sequence is 13 residues long. The V end lost 8 bases, the J end lost 0 bases, and 11 bases lay between the germline ends.

The genes are TRBV10-3 and TRBJ1-1; 11 positions agree with TRBD1. The CDR3 runs to 14 residues. The V and J ends lost 10 bases and 7 bases, in that order; junction bases with no gene match: 11. Germline CDR1 ENHRY, CDR2 SYGVKD. The CDR3: CATRPGQGVSEAFF. The DNA of the CDR3 is TGTGCCACGCGCCCGGGACAGGGGGTCAGTGAAGCTTTCTTT.

The chain couples TRBV7-8 to TRBJ2-6; 8 bases align to TRBD1. This CDR3 is built from 20 residues. V lost 3 bases and J lost 1; bases outside the gene matches: 14. Germline CDR1 reads SGHVS; CDR2 reads FQNEAQ. CDR3 residues: CASSLQRQGAGGSGANVLTF. Written as DNA, the CDR3 is TGTGCCAGCAGCTTGCAACGCCAGGGGGCTGGGGGGTCTGGGGCCAACGTCCTGACTTTC.

The CDR3 sequence: CASSASRGTLYNEQFF. In DNA form, the CDR3 reads TGTGCCAGCAGCGCGTCCCGGGGGACTCTCTACAATGAGCAGTTCTTC. The chain couples TRBV7-2 to TRBJ2-1; TRBD2 might be the D (6 bases). CDR1 is SGHTA and CDR2 is FQGNSA in the germline V gene. CDR3 length equals 16 residues. Trimming removed 5 bases at V and 3 bases at J, with 17 bases between.

The chain couples TRBV20-1 to TRBJ2-7; TRBD2 matches 10 bases. This CDR3 has 17 amino acids. Germline CDR1 DFQATT, CDR2 SNEGSKA (reference sequence). The junction had 11 bases not matched to a gene; V was cut back by 3 bases and J by 0 bases. This CDR3 reads CSASSASGSIFSYEQYF. CDR3 nucleotides: TGCAGTGCTAGTTCGGCTAGCGGGAGTATCTTCTCCTACGAGCAGTACTTC.

The chain links TRBV6-2 or TRBV6-3 to TRBJ2-3; 8 bases match TRBD2. The CDR3 length is 17 residues. Looked up from germline, CDR1 is MNHEY and CDR2 is SVGEGT. Germline trimming cut 3 bases from V and 0 bases from J; bases unmatched to any gene: 8. CDR3 DNA sequence: TGTGCCAGCAGTTATGAGGTCCCGGGAGGGAGCACAGATACGCAGTATTTT. Its translation is CASSYEVPGGSTDTQYF.

The rearrangement links TRBV4-1 to TRBJ1-1; the D is unclear. The V end lost 3 bases, the J end lost 11 bases, and 13 bases lay between the germline ends. Germline CDR1 MGHRA, CDR2 YSYEKL. The CDR3 has 12 amino acids. The CDR3 coding sequence is TGCGCCAGCAGCCAGAAACCCCCCGAGGCTTTCTTT. Amino acid sequence: CASSQKPPEAFF.

The chain has TRBV5-4 and TRBJ2-2, with 10 bases that match TRBD2. Trimming removed 3 bases from V and 4 bases from J; junction bases left unmatched: 3. The CDR3 covers 15 residues. Germline assignment: CDR1 SGHNT and CDR2 YYREEE (reference sequence). The CDR3 is CASSWTSGATGELFF. The CDR3 DNA is TGTGCCAGCAGCTGGACTAGCGGAGCCACCGGGGAGCTGTTTTTT.

This chain connects TRBV30 to TRBJ2-3; weak D call: TRBD2 (6 bases). V lost 7 bases, J lost 2 bases, and 13 bases lay in between. The CDR3 extends over 13 amino acids. The germline CDR1 and CDR2 sequences are GTSNPN and SVGIG (reference sequence). CDR3 sequence reads: CASGLYDTDTQYF. The CDR3 DNA reads TGTGCCTCCGGACTATATGACACAGATACGCAGTATTTT.

As concerns this clone: Other DNA sequences from this sample encode an identical CDR3 as well. The chain links TRBV19 to TRBJ2-2, with D perhaps matching TRBD1 (6 bases). Germline values: CDR1 LNHDA, CDR2 SQIVND (reference sequence). CDR3 length: 15 residues. V was trimmed by 7 bases and J by 2 bases, leaving 14 bases between them. CDR3 nucleotides: TGTGCCAGTACCCCCGGGACAAGAAACACCGGGGAGCTGTTTTTT. Its protein product is CASTPGTRNTGELFF.

This clone has just one count. The chain employs TRBV5-4 and TRBJ1-1, with D uncertain. The CDR3 runs to 14 residues. The ends were cut back, 4 bases at V and 8 bases at J, with 18 bases in the middle. Per germline, CDR1 SGHNT and CDR2 YYREEE (reference sequence). CDR3 nucleotides: TGTGCCAGCAGCCAAGAGTCAGCGAGCGGGGAAGCTTTCTTT. Its protein is CASSQESASGEAFF.

The chain couples TRBV6-2 or TRBV6-3 to TRBJ1-4; no firm D call. From germline, CDR1 is MNHEY and CDR2 SVGEGT. The CDR3 sequence is 14 residues long. The V and J ends lost 6 bases and 5 bases respectively, with 13 bases between them. Here the CDR3 DNA reads TGTGCCAGCAGCGATACAGACCGGAATGAAAAACTGTTTTTT. Its translation: CASSDTDRNEKLFF.

This clone was seen only a few times. This chain links TRBV5-6 with TRBJ2-3; D possibly corresponds to TRBD1 (6 bases). CDR3 length equals 15 residues. V gave up 0 bases and J gave up 2 bases, with 10 bases separating them. The germline V gene encodes CDR1 SGHDT and CDR2 YYEEEE. The CDR3 coding sequence is TGTGCCAGCAGCTTGGAGCAGGGGAACACAGATACGCAGTATTTT. It encodes CASSLEQGNTDTQYF.

This clone was recorded once. V usage is TRBV6-2 or TRBV6-3 and J usage is TRBJ2-5, with D unclear. Germline V gene sequence: CDR1 MNHEY, CDR2 SVGEGT. The CDR3 spans 18 residues. Trimming cost V 0 bases and J 1 base, with 18 bases left between them. The CDR3 sequence is CASSYSIYSLNSQETQYF. The CDR3 DNA sequence: TGTGCCAGCAGTTACTCGATTTATAGTCTAAACTCCCAAGAGACCCAGTACTTC.